This is a list of T cell receptor beta chains from one sample in a study of T cells in Graves' hyperthyroidism and ophthalmopathy. Via MiXCR, TCRdb re-called the multiplex PCR reads, giving one row per CDR3 protein. The sample records 40,000 to 60,000 distinct CDR3 sequences, about half being singletons. The source material was blood. The receptors originated from a woman in her forties or fifties with Graves' ophthalmopathy. Each CDR3 is given with its conserved first and last residue. The D gene is left open where the match is weak. A row's size may be missing; if present it is once, few, many or a size class.

J gene | V gene | clone size | D gene | CDR3 DNA | CDR3 protein
TRBJ2-7 | TRBV5-6 | many | TRBD1 | TGTGCCAGCAGCTTGGCCCCGACAGGGGTTCTCGAGCAGTACTTC | CASSLAPTGVLEQYF
TRBJ1-1 | TRBV19 | - | TRBD1 | TGTGCCAGTAGTATAGGACGAGTGAGCGAGGGGGCCCAAAACACTGAAGCTTTCTTT | CASSIGRVSEGAQNTEAFF
TRBJ2-1 | TRBV20-1 | - | TRBD1 | TGCAGTGCTAGAGGACAGGGAAACTCCTACAATGAGCAGTTCTTC | CSARGQGNSYNEQFF
TRBJ2-5 | TRBV4-2 | many | - | TGTGCCAGCAGCCAAGCCCGGGACTGGGGGGAGACCCAGTACTTC | CASSQARDWGETQYF
TRBJ2-5 | TRBV24-1 | - | - | TGTGCCACCACCCAAGAGACCCAGTACTTC | CATTQETQYF
TRBJ1-1 | TRBV4-1 | many | - | TGCGCCAGCAGCCGGGGACGGAGCACCCATAACACTGAAGCTTTCTTT | CASSRGRSTHNTEAFF
TRBJ2-3 | TRBV5-1 | many | TRBD2 | TGCGCCAGCAGCTTGGCCTTAGCGGGGACGACAGATACGCAGTATTTT | CASSLALAGTTDTQYF
TRBJ2-5 | TRBV9 | - | TRBD2 | TGTGCCAGCAGCGTCGGGGGGCAAGAGACCCAGTACTTC | CASSVGGQETQYF
TRBJ1-1 | TRBV7-2 | many | TRBD1 | TGTGCCAGCAGCTTCGGACAGGGTGGGAACACTGAAGCTTTCTTT | CASSFGQGGNTEAFF
TRBJ2-3 | TRBV25-1 | - | TRBD1 | TGTGCCAGCATCCAAGGGGGACAGGGGGCAGATACGCAGTATTTT | CASIQGGQGADTQYF
TRBJ2-3 | TRBV9 | many | - | TGTGCCAGCAGCGTAGAAAGGGGCACAGATACGCAGTATTTT | CASSVERGTDTQYF
TRBJ2-5 | TRBV15 | many | TRBD2 | TGTGCCACCAGCAGTTGGACTAGCGGGGACCAAGAGACCCAGTACTTC | CATSSWTSGDQETQYF
TRBJ1-5 | TRBV7-2 | - | TRBD1 | TGTGCCAGCAGCCCCCGAGGGACAGGGTACAATCAGCCCCAGCATTTT | CASSPRGTGYNQPQHF
TRBJ2-3 | TRBV2 | - | TRBD2 | TGTGCCAGCAGTGACAGCGGGAGCCGCACAGATACGCAGTATTTT | CASSDSGSRTDTQYF
TRBJ2-1 | TRBV20-1 | - | - | TGCAGTGCTAGAGAATCAGGGAGGCCTACCACAAGTGAGCAGTTCTTC | CSARESGRPTTSEQFF
TRBJ1-4 | TRBV4-3 | many | - | TGCGCCAGCAGCCAAGGGATCGGGTCTGAAAAACTGTTTTTT | CASSQGIGSEKLFF
TRBJ2-1 | TRBV2 | many | TRBD2 | TGTGCCAGCAGGGGACTAGCGGGGAATGAGCAGTTCTTC | CASRGLAGNEQFF
TRBJ2-2 | TRBV20-1 | - | - | TGCAGTGCTACCCCAAGGATCGGGGAGCTGTTTTTT | CSATPRIGELFF
TRBJ2-5 | TRBV24-1 | many | - | TGTGCCACCAGCAAGGCAGTTCAAGAGACCCAGTACTTC | CATSKAVQETQYF
TRBJ2-7 | TRBV29-1 | - | - | TGCAGCGTTGCCGGGACGGGAGCCTACGAGCAGTACTTC | CSVAGTGAYEQYF
TRBJ2-3 | TRBV19 | - | TRBD2 | TGTGCCAGTAGTTTTCGGTCTAGCGGGGAAGTCGCAGACACGCAGTATTTT | CASSFRSSGEVADTQYF
TRBJ1-6 | TRBV6-5 | many | - | TGTGCCAGCAGCCGTCGGGGGGACGGTTCACCCCTCCACTTT | CASSRRGDGSPLHF
TRBJ2-7 | TRBV5-1 | - | - | TGCGCCAGCAGCTTGGGAGGGATCGAGAGCTCCTACGAGCAGTACTTC | CASSLGGIESSYEQYF
TRBJ2-7 | TRBV5-1 | - | TRBD2 | TGCGCCAGCAGCTTGGGGTCTAGCGGGGATTACGAGCAGTACTTC | CASSLGSSGDYEQYF
TRBJ1-1 | TRBV6-1 | many | - | TGTGCCAGCAGTGAAGTAGGGTCGGACACTGAAGCTTTCTTT | CASSEVGSDTEAFF
TRBJ2-5 | TRBV12-3/TRBV12-4 | few | - | TGTGCCAGCAGTTTAGGGACCCAGTACTTC | CASSLGTQYF
TRBJ1-2 | TRBV27 | - | - | TGTGCCAGCAGTTTATTGGCAGGGGCCGAACTGAACTATGGCTACACCTTC | CASSLLAGAELNYGYTF
TRBJ2-5 | TRBV7-2 | - | - | TGTGCCAGCAGCTCACCTAGGGCAGGAGGGGGAGGGACCCAGTACTTC | CASSSPRAGGGGTQYF
TRBJ2-3 | TRBV5-1 | - | - | TGCGCCAGCACCCTAGGGGATTTCACAGATACGCAGTATTTT | CASTLGDFTDTQYF
TRBJ2-7 | TRBV6-5 | many | - | TGTGCCAGCAGGGCTCAAGGGGCAGGAGTTTGGTACGAGCAGTACTTC | CASRAQGAGVWYEQYF
TRBJ2-3 | TRBV5-5 | many | - | TGTGCCAGCTTTCGCGGGTTTAGCACAGATACGCAGTATTTT | CASFRGFSTDTQYF
TRBJ2-2 | TRBV4-1 | - | TRBD2 | TGCGCCAGCAGCCAAAAAGGGACTAGCGGGGGGGCAGGCGGGGAGCTGGTTTTT | CASSQKGTSGGAGGELVF
TRBJ1-5 | TRBV2 | once | TRBD1 | TGTGCCAGCAGAGGCGGGACAGGGGATCAGCCCCAGCATTTT | CASRGGTGDQPQHF
TRBJ2-7 | TRBV20-1 | - | TRBD1 | TGCAGTGCTAGTCCCAGGGGGCGGAACTACGAGCAGTACTTC | CSASPRGRNYEQYF
TRBJ2-7 | TRBV20-1 | - | - | TGCAGTGCTCCGAAATCCCGACAGGTGTGGCAGCCCCAGCAGTACTTC | CSAPKSRQVWQPQQYF
TRBJ2-1 | TRBV2 | - | - | TGTGCCAGCAGTGATGAAGGGAGCTCCTACAATGAGCAGTTCTTC | CASSDEGSSYNEQFF
TRBJ2-3 | TRBV3-1 | many | TRBD2 | TGTGCCAGCAATGATCGGGGGGTTCAAGATACGCAGTATTTT | CASNDRGVQDTQYF
TRBJ2-1 | TRBV20-1 | - | - | TGCAGTGCTCCAGTGGAGTACCACAATGAGCAGTTCTTC | CSAPVEYHNEQFF
TRBJ2-1 | TRBV7-9 | many | - | TGTGCCAGCAGCGGGGGGGGGACAGCCTACAATGAGCAGTTCTTC | CASSGGGTAYNEQFF
TRBJ2-5 | TRBV24-1 | many | - | TGTGCCACCAGTGATCCCGGTGGGACAAGGGGACGAGAGACCCAGTACTTC | CATSDPGGTRGRETQYF
TRBJ2-3 | TRBV19 | many | - | TGTGCCAGTAGTATAGGGGGCCCTAGTCGGGAGTTGACAGATACGCAGTATTTT | CASSIGGPSRELTDTQYF
TRBJ1-1 | TRBV7-8 | many | - | TGTGCCAGCAGCTTAGAGCCCACTGAAGCTTTCTTT | CASSLEPTEAFF
TRBJ2-1 | TRBV2 | - | TRBD2 | TGTGCCAGCAGTGGGGTGGAACTAGCGGGAGATAATGAGCAGTTCTTC | CASSGVELAGDNEQFF
TRBJ2-7 | TRBV18 | few | - | TGTGCCAGCTCACCAGACAGTCACTACGAGCAGTACTTC | CASSPDSHYEQYF
TRBJ2-7 | TRBV7-2 | - | TRBD2 | TGTGCCAGCAGCTTAGCCCCGGGACTAGCGGGAGGCGAGCAGTACTTC | CASSLAPGLAGGEQYF
TRBJ1-6 | TRBV7-9 | many | TRBD1 | TGTGCCAGCAGCCGACAGGGGACTTCACCCCTCCACTTT | CASSRQGTSPLHF
TRBJ2-4 | TRBV20-1 | many | TRBD2 | TGCAGTGCTAGCGGGAGGGCCAAAAACATTCAGTACTTC | CSASGRAKNIQYF